This T cell receptor beta chain was captured by sequencing in a study of molecular identifiers for immune sequencing clone quantification. The germline gives CDR1 MGHRA, CDR2 YSYEKL. The CDR3 is made up of 13 amino acids. V trimming: 3 bases; J trimming: 7 bases; junction bases outside the gene matches: 1. The sample holds many counts of this clonotype. One entry per CDR3 protein results from TCRdb running MiXCR on the PCR reads. This repertoire shows over 600,000 distinct CDR3 sequences, about 20% found once; its top ten account for about 0.9%. Material: naive CD8+ T cells from blood, with Jurkat cell RNA spiked in. As for subset: FACS-sorted CD8+CD4-CCR7+CD45RA+ naive T cells. This clonotype originated in a human donor in good health. Some libraries in this study had Jurkat cell RNA spiked in. This rearrangement joins TRBV4-1 to TRBJ2-4; 9 bases agree with TRBD2. CDR3 bases: TGCGCCAGCAGCCATACTAGCGGGAACATTCAGTACTTC. It yields the protein CASSHTSGNIQYF.